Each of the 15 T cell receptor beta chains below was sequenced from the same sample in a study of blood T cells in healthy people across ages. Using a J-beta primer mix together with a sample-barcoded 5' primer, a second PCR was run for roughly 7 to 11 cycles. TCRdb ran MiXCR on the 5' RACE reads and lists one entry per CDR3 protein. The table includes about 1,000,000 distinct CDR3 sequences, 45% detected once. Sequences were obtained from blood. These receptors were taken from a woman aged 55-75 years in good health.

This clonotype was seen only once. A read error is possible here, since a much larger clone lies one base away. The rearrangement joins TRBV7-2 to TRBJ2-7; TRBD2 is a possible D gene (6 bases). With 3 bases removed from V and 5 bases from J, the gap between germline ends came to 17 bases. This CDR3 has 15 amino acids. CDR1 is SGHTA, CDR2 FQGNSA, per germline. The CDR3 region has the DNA TGTGCCAGCAGCTTTTCTGGCGGGGCCATCGACGAGCAGTACTTC. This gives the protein CASSFSGGAIDEQYF.

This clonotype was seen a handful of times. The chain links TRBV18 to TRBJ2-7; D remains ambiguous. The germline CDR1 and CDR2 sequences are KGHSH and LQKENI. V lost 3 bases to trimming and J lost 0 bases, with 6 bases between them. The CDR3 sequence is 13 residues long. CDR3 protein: CASSPRNSYEQYF. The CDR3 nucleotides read TGTGCCAGCTCACCCCGAAACTCCTACGAGCAGTACTTC.

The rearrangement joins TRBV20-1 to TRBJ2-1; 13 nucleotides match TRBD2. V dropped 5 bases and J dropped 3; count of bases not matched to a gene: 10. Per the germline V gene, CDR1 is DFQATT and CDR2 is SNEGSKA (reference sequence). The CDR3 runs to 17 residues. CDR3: CSAYSGTSGKVYNEQFF. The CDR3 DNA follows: TGCAGTGCTTACTCCGGGACTAGCGGGAAGGTCTACAATGAGCAGTTCTTC.

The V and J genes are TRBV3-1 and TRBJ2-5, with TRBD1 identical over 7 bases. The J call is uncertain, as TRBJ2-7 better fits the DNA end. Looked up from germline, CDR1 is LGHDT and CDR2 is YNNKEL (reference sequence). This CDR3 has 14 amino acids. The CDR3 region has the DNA TGTGCCAGCAGCCGAGCCGGGACAGAGTACGAGCAGTACTTC. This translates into CASSRAGTEYEQYF.

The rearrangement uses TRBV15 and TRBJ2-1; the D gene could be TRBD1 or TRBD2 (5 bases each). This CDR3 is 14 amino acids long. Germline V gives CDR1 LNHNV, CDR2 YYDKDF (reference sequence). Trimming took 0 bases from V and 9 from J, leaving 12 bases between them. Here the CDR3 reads CATSRDLGVAEQFF. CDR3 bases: TGTGCCACCAGCAGAGATCTGGGGGTGGCTGAGCAGTTCTTC.

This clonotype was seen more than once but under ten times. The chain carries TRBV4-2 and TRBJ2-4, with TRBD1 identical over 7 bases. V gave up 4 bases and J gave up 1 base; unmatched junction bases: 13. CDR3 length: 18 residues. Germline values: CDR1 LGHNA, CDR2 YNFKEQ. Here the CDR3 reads CASSPPERGRGAKNIQYF. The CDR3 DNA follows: TGTGCCAGCAGCCCTCCCGAGAGGGGCAGGGGGGCCAAAAACATTCAGTACTTC.

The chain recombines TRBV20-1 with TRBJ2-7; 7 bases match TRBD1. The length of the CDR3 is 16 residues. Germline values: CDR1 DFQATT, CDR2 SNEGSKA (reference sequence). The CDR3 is CRVSQGAGTAPYEQYF. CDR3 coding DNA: TGCAGGGTTAGCCAGGGAGCCGGGACAGCACCCTACGAGCAGTACTTC.

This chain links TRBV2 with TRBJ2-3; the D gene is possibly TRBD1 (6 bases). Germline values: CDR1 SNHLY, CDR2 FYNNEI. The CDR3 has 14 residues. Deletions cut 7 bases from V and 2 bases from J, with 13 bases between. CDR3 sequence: CASNRDTSTDTQYF. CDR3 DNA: TGTGCCAGCAATAGGGACACCTCCACAGATACGCAGTATTTT.

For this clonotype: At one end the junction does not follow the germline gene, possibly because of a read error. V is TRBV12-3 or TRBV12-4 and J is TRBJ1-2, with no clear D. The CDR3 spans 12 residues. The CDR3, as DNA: TGTGCCGGCAGTTTAGAAGGACGGTCGCACACCTTC. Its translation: CAGSLEGRSHTF.

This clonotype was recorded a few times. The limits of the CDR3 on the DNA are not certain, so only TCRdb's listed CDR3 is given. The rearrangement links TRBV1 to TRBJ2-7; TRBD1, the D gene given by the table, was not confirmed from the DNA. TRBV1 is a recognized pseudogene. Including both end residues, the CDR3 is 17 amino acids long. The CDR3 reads CTSSQVGEGTKSYEQYF.

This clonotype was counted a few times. The CDR3 sequence is CASSVMRDSGYTF. As DNA, the CDR3 is TGTGCCAGCAGTGTTATGAGGGATTCTGGCTACACCTTC. The chain couples TRBV2 to TRBJ1-2; D is undetermined. V lost 4 bases and J lost 7, with 13 bases in between. This CDR3 is 13 amino acids long. Germline CDR1 reads SNHLY; CDR2 reads FYNNEI.

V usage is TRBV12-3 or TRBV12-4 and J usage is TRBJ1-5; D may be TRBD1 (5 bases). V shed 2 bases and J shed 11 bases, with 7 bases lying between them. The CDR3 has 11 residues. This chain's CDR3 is CASSLSRAQHF. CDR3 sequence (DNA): TGTGCCAGCAGTTTATCCAGGGCCCAGCATTTT.

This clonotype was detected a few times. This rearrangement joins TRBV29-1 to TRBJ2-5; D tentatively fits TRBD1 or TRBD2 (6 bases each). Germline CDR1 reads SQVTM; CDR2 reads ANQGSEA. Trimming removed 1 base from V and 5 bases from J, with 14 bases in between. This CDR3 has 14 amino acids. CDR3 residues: CSVEGRGSRETQYF. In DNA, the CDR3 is TGCAGCGTTGAAGGGAGGGGGTCGAGGGAGACCCAGTACTTC.

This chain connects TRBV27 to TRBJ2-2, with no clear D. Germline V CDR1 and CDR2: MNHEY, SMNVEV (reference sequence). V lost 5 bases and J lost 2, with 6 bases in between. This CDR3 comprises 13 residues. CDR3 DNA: TGTGCCAGCAGTCCGGTTAACACCGGGGAGCTGTTTTTT. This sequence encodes CASSPVNTGELFF.

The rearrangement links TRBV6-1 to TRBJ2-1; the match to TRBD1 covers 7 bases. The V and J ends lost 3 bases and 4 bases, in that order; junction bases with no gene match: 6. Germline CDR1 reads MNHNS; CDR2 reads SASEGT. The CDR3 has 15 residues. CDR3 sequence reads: CASSDPRDRYNEQFF. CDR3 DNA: TGTGCCAGCAGTGACCCCCGGGACAGATACAATGAGCAGTTCTTC.